The 16 T cell receptor beta chains presented below share a single source sample, sequenced in a study of control samples from healthy donors and cancer patients. This table comes from immunoSEQ multiplex PCR, and its TCRdb copy is limited to in-frame clones, with some not included. The table includes about 150,000 clones, 88% detected once. Material: blood. The receptors derive from a man between 18 and 29 years old in good health.

The CDR3 bases are TGTGCCAGCAGCACAGGGCAAGAGACCCAGTACTTC. The encoded protein is CASSTGQETQYF. The V call is TRBV6-2 or TRBV6-3, the J call TRBJ2-5; possibly TRBD1 for D (6 bases). Germline V gives CDR1 MNHEY, CDR2 SVGEGT. This CDR3 is 12 amino acids long. Between the trimmed V and J ends, which lost 6 bases and 2 bases, there was a span of 7 bases.

The rearrangement uses TRBV6-2 or TRBV6-3 and TRBJ2-5; 8 bases agree with TRBD1. The V segment lost 5 bases and the J segment 6 bases; nucleotides outside the gene matches: 11. Germline V gene sequence: CDR1 MNHEY, CDR2 SVGEGT. This CDR3 is built from 15 residues. The CDR3 reads CASSRDRTGRQTQYF. For the CDR3, the DNA is TGTGCCAGCAGTAGGGACAGGACAGGGCGGCAGACCCAGTACTTC.

The chain links TRBV18 to TRBJ2-7, with D perhaps matching TRBD1 or TRBD2 (5 bases each). V was shortened by 10 bases and J by 0 bases, with 16 bases between the two germline ends. The CDR3 has 14 amino acids. Looked up from germline, CDR1 is KGHSH and CDR2 is LQKENI. The CDR3 protein is CATNPGGGSYEQYF. The DNA of the CDR3 is TGTGCCACCAACCCGGGTGGGGGCTCCTACGAGCAGTACTTC.

This clone was recorded once. This sequence joins TRBV25-1 and TRBJ1-2; D might be TRBD1 (5 bases). The CDR3 is 13 amino acids. CDR1 and CDR2 from the germline V gene are MGHDK and SYGVNS. Trimming shortened V by 1 base and J by 6 bases, and 9 bases separated the two germline ends. CDR3 nucleotide sequence: TGTGCCAGCAGTGAATTGTGGGGCGATGGCTACACCTTC. It translates to CASSELWGDGYTF.

V usage is TRBV10-3 and J usage is TRBJ2-3, with D unresolved. V dropped 9 bases and J dropped 0 bases, with 10 bases sitting between them. The CDR3 totals 13 residues. The germline V gene encodes CDR1 ENHRY and CDR2 SYGVKD. The CDR3 protein is CAIRTDSTDTQYF. In DNA form, the CDR3 reads TGTGCCATTAGGACGGATAGCACAGATACGCAGTATTTT.

This chain connects TRBV7-2 to TRBJ2-1, with 12 bases matching TRBD2. The trim removed 1 base at V and 15 bases at J, leaving 10 bases unmatched. Germline assignment: CDR1 SGHTA and CDR2 FQGNSA. CDR3 size: 15 residues. The CDR3 protein is CASSLVVLAGGQVFF. The CDR3, as DNA: TGTGCCAGCAGCTTAGTAGTCCTAGCGGGGGGGCAGGTGTTCTTC.

The chain employs TRBV5-8 and TRBJ1-6; D uncertain. CDR1 and CDR2 from the germline V gene are SGHTS and YDEGEE. The CDR3 is 15 amino acids. Trimming took off 2 bases at V and 6 bases at J, with 12 bases between the two ends. The CDR3 spells CASSFLGRTNSPLHF. The CDR3 nucleotides are TGTGCCAGCAGCTTCCTTGGGCGGACTAATTCACCCCTCCACTTT.

A remark on this clone: This CDR3 is also generated by other DNA sequences in the sample. J is TRBJ2-5 and V is TRBV6-6; TRBD2 aligns across 9 bases. CDR3 length equals 14 residues. The ends lost 11 bases at V and 5 bases at J; junction bases unmatched: 12. CDR1 is MNHNY and CDR2 is SVGAGI in the germline V gene (reference sequence). CDR3 sequence: CAAGGGGAYETQYF. CDR3 coding DNA: TGTGCCGCTGGGGGCGGGGGGGCCTATGAGACCCAGTACTTC.

V is TRBV2 and J is TRBJ1-1, with TRBD1 identical over 8 bases. The V and J ends lost 7 bases and 6 bases, in that order; junction bases with no gene match: 13. The CDR3 totals 15 residues. The germline gives CDR1 SNHLY, CDR2 FYNNEI. The CDR3 reads CASTYGQGESAEAFF. The CDR3 nucleotides are TGTGCCAGCACCTACGGACAGGGCGAATCAGCTGAAGCTTTCTTT.

The rearrangement links TRBV9 to TRBJ2-3; 11 bases agree with TRBD2. J gave up 3 bases and V 4 bases, and 4 bases lay outside the gene matches. This CDR3 has 15 amino acids. The germline gives CDR1 SGDLS, CDR2 YYNGEE. The CDR3 sequence is CASSFSGGATDTQYF. CDR3 sequence (DNA): TGTGCCAGCAGCTTTAGCGGGGGGGCGACAGATACGCAGTATTTT.

This chain links TRBV2 with TRBJ1-1, with D unresolved. CDR1 and CDR2 from the germline V gene are SNHLY and FYNNEI. The CDR3 length is 15 residues. Trimming removed 3 bases from V and 4 bases from J, with 15 bases in between. The CDR3 DNA follows: TGTGCCAGCAGTGACGGAGTCAGGCTCTTCACTGAAGCTTTCTTT. It is translated as CASSDGVRLFTEAFF. The full variable domain, in which reference TRBV2 and TRBJ1-1 provide the parts outside the CDR3, is EPEVTQTPSHQVTQMGQEVILRCVPISNHLYFYWYRQILGQKVEFLVSFYNNEISEKSEIFDDQFSVERPDGSNFTLKIRSTKLEDSAMYFCASSDGVRLFTEAFFGQGTRLTVV.

This chain links TRBV3-1 (or the pseudogene TRBV3-2) with TRBJ2-1, with TRBD2 as a possible D gene (7 bases). V was trimmed by 4 bases and J by 6 bases, leaving 16 bases between them. Germline CDR1 LGHDT, CDR2 YNNKEL (reference sequence). This CDR3 is built from 15 residues. The CDR3 DNA follows: TGTGCCAGCAGCCCGCGGGGGAGGGGGGCCAATGAGCAGTTCTTC. Its translation is CASSPRGRGANEQFF.

CDR3 in DNA: TGTGCCTGGAGTACGACCGGGACTAGGTACAATGAGCAGTTCTTC. It is translated as CAWSTTGTRYNEQFF. The J gene is TRBJ2-1, the V gene TRBV30; 8 positions match TRBD2. CDR1 is GTSNPN and CDR2 is SVGIG in the germline V gene (reference sequence). With V trimmed by 2 bases and J by 4 bases, 7 bases remained unmatched. This CDR3 contains 15 residues.

There are a few counts of this clone. The CDR3 nucleotides read TGTGCCTGGACCCGACTAGCGGGGGGGCCTGGTGAGCAGTTCTTC. This codes for CAWTRLAGGPGEQFF. V gene TRBV30 combines with J gene TRBJ2-1; 14 bases match TRBD2. CDR3 length: 15 residues. The ends lost 4 bases at V and 9 bases at J; junction bases unmatched: 8. Germline V gene sequence: CDR1 GTSNPN, CDR2 SVGIG (reference sequence). The whole variable domain, remainder taken from reference TRBV30 and TRBJ2-1, is SQTIHQWPATLVQPVGSPLSLECTVEGTSNPNLYWYRQAAGRGLQLLFYSVGIGQISSEVPQNLSASRPQDRQFILSSKKLLLSDSGFYLCAWTRLAGGPGEQFFGPGTRLTVL.

This clone was seen only once. The chain recombines TRBV30 with TRBJ1-6, with a weak D call TRBD1 (5 bases). This CDR3 has 13 residues. Germline V gives CDR1 GTSNPN, CDR2 SVGIG (reference sequence). V lost 8 bases, J lost 5 bases, and 13 bases lay in between. The CDR3 DNA sequence: TGTGCCGGGGCCCTGTATCATAATTCACCCCTCCACTTT. Amino acid sequence: CAGALYHNSPLHF.

A remark on this clone: Other DNA sequences within the sample encode an identical CDR3. The chain employs TRBV30 and TRBJ1-6; no clear D. CDR1 is GTSNPN and CDR2 is SVGIG in the germline V gene (reference sequence). The CDR3 contains 12 residues. The germline V and J ends were trimmed by 3 bases and 7 bases, with 7 bases remaining between them. This CDR3 reads CAWSFTNSPLHF. DNA for the CDR3: TGTGCCTGGAGCTTTACGAATTCACCCCTCCACTTT.